This T cell receptor beta chain was retrieved from a study of CD8+CD57+ T cells in acquired aplastic anemia. Background on the study: Across the sorted CD4+ and CD8+ cells, DNA amounts averaged 3.2 ug. Study findings and constraints: In CD8+ cells, Simpson's diversity showed no significant difference between patients and controls.

Patients chosen for sequencing had shown CD8+CD57+ cell expansion by flow cytometry. With no exception, the patients had severe acquired aplastic anemia. By the time of blood sampling, patients had still received no therapy. About this clonotype: No antigen is known for it.

The TCR beta profiling, which covered VDJ combination and CDR3 sequence, was carried out using genomic DNA as the template. TCRdb reanalysed the reads using MiXCR and keeps one entry per CDR3 protein. Here the sample spans about 40,000 distinct CDR3 sequences, over 55% being singletons. Germline lookup yields CDR1 DFQATT and CDR2 SNEGSKA (reference sequence). With V trimmed by 6 bases and J by 3 bases, 7 bases remained unmatched. This CDR3 is built from 13 residues. J is TRBJ2-7 and V is TRBV20-1; 8 bases line up with TRBD2. The sequenced sample was sorted CD4+, CD8+, or CD8+CD57+ T cells (not recorded which) from PBMCs. This receptor was taken from a human donor with aplastic anemia. The CDR3 protein is CSAQTSEFYEQYF. DNA of the CDR3: TGCAGTGCCCAGACTAGCGAGTTCTACGAGCAGTACTTC.